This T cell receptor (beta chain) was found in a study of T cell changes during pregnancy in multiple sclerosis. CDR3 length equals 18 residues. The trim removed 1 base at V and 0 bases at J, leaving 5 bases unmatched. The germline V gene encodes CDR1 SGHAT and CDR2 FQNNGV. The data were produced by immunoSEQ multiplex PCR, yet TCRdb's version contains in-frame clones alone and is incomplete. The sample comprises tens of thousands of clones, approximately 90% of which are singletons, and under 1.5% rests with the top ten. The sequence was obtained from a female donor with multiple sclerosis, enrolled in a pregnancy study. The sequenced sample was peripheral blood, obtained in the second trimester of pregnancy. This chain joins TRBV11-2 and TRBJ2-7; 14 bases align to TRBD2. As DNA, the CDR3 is TGTGCCAGCAGCTTAGCTTCCGGGACTAGCGGGAGCTCCTACGAGCAGTACTTC. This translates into CASSLASGTSGSSYEQYF.